The rows below give T cell receptor beta chains drawn from one sample of a study of response to subunit inactivated influenza vaccine. Each CDR3 protein is one row after TCRdb ran MiXCR on the RT-PCR reads. The sample consists of some 640,000 distinct CDR3 sequences, approximately 13% of them appearing once. The sample consisted of PBMCs from blood, taken around two weeks before vaccination. These receptors came from a man aged 45-65 years who received an inactivated influenza vaccine. The CDR3 runs from the conserved cysteine through the conserved F or W. A D gene is named only where the DNA matches it firmly. The listing skips clone size in some rows; elsewhere it reads once, few, many or a size class.

d_call: -
j_call: TRBJ1-5
clone_size: -
v_call: TRBV28
cdr3_aa: CASSLFAAGGQPQHF
cdr3_nt: TGTGCCAGCAGTTTATTCGCTGCCGGGGGCCAGCCCCAGCATTTT

d_call: TRBD2
j_call: TRBJ2-2
clone_size: -
v_call: TRBV20-1
cdr3_aa: CSASRRRGGTGELFF
cdr3_nt: TGCAGTGCTAGTAGGAGGCGGGGGGGAACCGGGGAGCTGTTTTTT

d_call: TRBD1
j_call: TRBJ1-2
clone_size: -
v_call: TRBV6-5
cdr3_aa: CASSSSRTGTIYGYTF
cdr3_nt: TGTGCCAGCAGTTCCAGTAGGACAGGGACGATTTATGGCTACACCTTC

d_call: -
j_call: TRBJ2-7
clone_size: many
v_call: TRBV5-1
cdr3_aa: CASSLRQPTYEQYF
cdr3_nt: TGCGCCAGCAGCTTGCGCCAGCCAACCTACGAGCAGTACTTC

d_call: TRBD1
j_call: TRBJ2-7
clone_size: few
v_call: TRBV10-3
cdr3_aa: CAIRTGGSSYEQYF
cdr3_nt: TGTGCCATCCGGACAGGGGGTAGCTCCTACGAGCAGTACTTC

d_call: -
j_call: TRBJ2-1
clone_size: -
v_call: TRBV30
cdr3_aa: CAWTHTSRNEQFF
cdr3_nt: TGTGCCTGGACCCACACTAGCCGCAATGAGCAGTTCTTC

d_call: TRBD2
j_call: TRBJ2-3
clone_size: -
v_call: TRBV7-2
cdr3_aa: CASSLVSSGGTDTQYF
cdr3_nt: TGTGCCAGCAGCTTAGTGTCTAGCGGGGGCACAGATACGCAGTATTTT

d_call: -
j_call: TRBJ2-7
clone_size: few
v_call: TRBV20-1
cdr3_aa: CSASILQSLYEQYF
cdr3_nt: TGCAGTGCTAGTATCCTACAGTCTCTCTACGAGCAGTACTTC

d_call: -
j_call: TRBJ1-3
clone_size: -
v_call: TRBV6-1
cdr3_aa: CASSEAHLRGPSGNTIYF
cdr3_nt: TGTGCCAGCAGTGAAGCCCACCTCCGGGGGCCGTCCGGGAACACCATATATTTT

d_call: -
j_call: TRBJ2-7
clone_size: few
v_call: TRBV12-3/TRBV12-4
cdr3_aa: CASSLASAYEQYF
cdr3_nt: TGTGCCAGCAGTTTAGCTAGCGCATACGAGCAGTACTTC

d_call: TRBD1
j_call: TRBJ2-7
clone_size: -
v_call: TRBV18
cdr3_aa: CASSPPRTTGTGHEQYF
cdr3_nt: TGTGCCAGCTCACCACCCCGTACCACCGGGACAGGGCACGAGCAGTACTTC

d_call: -
j_call: TRBJ2-2
clone_size: -
v_call: TRBV10-3
cdr3_aa: CAISGGGVPTGELFF
cdr3_nt: TGTGCCATCAGTGGAGGGGGGGTTCCCACCGGGGAGCTGTTTTTT

d_call: -
j_call: TRBJ2-1
clone_size: many
v_call: TRBV5-1
cdr3_aa: CASSSGQSYNEQFF
cdr3_nt: TGCGCCAGCAGCTCTGGACAGTCCTACAATGAGCAGTTCTTC

d_call: -
j_call: TRBJ2-2
clone_size: few
v_call: TRBV2
cdr3_aa: CASSGWFWENTGELFF
cdr3_nt: TGTGCCAGCAGTGGGTGGTTTTGGGAGAACACCGGGGAGCTGTTTTTT

d_call: -
j_call: TRBJ2-5
clone_size: few
v_call: TRBV18
cdr3_aa: CASSPPSGSEETQYF
cdr3_nt: TGTGCCAGCTCACCACCGAGCGGGTCGGAAGAGACCCAGTACTTC

d_call: TRBD1
j_call: TRBJ2-3
clone_size: many
v_call: TRBV6-1
cdr3_aa: CASRTGTARDTQYF
cdr3_nt: TGTGCCAGCAGGACCGGGACAGCCCGAGATACGCAGTATTTT

d_call: -
j_call: TRBJ2-7
clone_size: -
v_call: TRBV20-1
cdr3_aa: CSARAKRNPEKQYF
cdr3_nt: TGCAGTGCTAGAGCCAAGCGGAACCCCGAGAAGCAGTACTTC

d_call: TRBD2
j_call: TRBJ2-5
clone_size: -
v_call: TRBV5-6
cdr3_aa: CASGGGGETQYF
cdr3_nt: TGTGCCAGCGGTGGGGGGGGAGAGACCCAGTACTTC

d_call: TRBD2
j_call: TRBJ2-1
clone_size: -
v_call: TRBV7-8
cdr3_aa: CASSLLLAGEQFF
cdr3_nt: TGTGCCAGCAGCTTATTACTAGCGGGTGAGCAGTTCTTC

d_call: -
j_call: TRBJ2-7
clone_size: -
v_call: TRBV5-1
cdr3_aa: CASSPLGASYEQYF
cdr3_nt: TGCGCCAGCAGCCCCCTGGGGGCCTCCTACGAGCAGTACTTC

d_call: -
j_call: TRBJ2-3
clone_size: -
v_call: TRBV9
cdr3_aa: CASSEGLSPTDTQYF
cdr3_nt: TGTGCCAGCAGTGAGGGACTTTCTCCCACAGATACGCAGTATTTT

d_call: -
j_call: TRBJ2-2
clone_size: -
v_call: TRBV6-1
cdr3_aa: CASSAGRTNTGELFF
cdr3_nt: TGTGCCAGCAGTGCCGGTAGGACGAACACCGGGGAGCTGTTTTTT

d_call: TRBD2
j_call: TRBJ2-7
clone_size: few
v_call: TRBV28
cdr3_aa: CASSPGTSGYTYEQYF
cdr3_nt: TGTGCCAGCAGCCCAGGGACTAGCGGATATACCTACGAGCAGTACTTC

d_call: -
j_call: TRBJ2-7
clone_size: few
v_call: TRBV7-2
cdr3_aa: CASSFMGAWYF
cdr3_nt: TGTGCCAGCAGCTTCATGGGGGCATGGTACTTC

d_call: TRBD2
j_call: TRBJ2-1
clone_size: few
v_call: TRBV10-3
cdr3_aa: CAISESWEGYNEQFF
cdr3_nt: TGTGCCATCAGTGAGTCGTGGGAGGGCTACAATGAGCAGTTCTTC

d_call: TRBD1
j_call: TRBJ2-3
clone_size: -
v_call: TRBV9
cdr3_aa: CASSVVTGGTQYF
cdr3_nt: TGTGCCAGCAGCGTAGTTACAGGGGGGACGCAGTATTTT

d_call: -
j_call: TRBJ2-7
clone_size: few
v_call: TRBV18
cdr3_aa: CASSLDPGLGEQYF
cdr3_nt: TGTGCCAGCTCACTCGACCCGGGATTGGGCGAGCAGTACTTC

d_call: -
j_call: TRBJ2-1
clone_size: many
v_call: TRBV29-1
cdr3_aa: CSVVVVHEQFF
cdr3_nt: TGCAGCGTTGTTGTCGTTCATGAGCAGTTCTTC

d_call: TRBD1
j_call: TRBJ1-1
clone_size: -
v_call: TRBV27
cdr3_aa: CASSLGTAPTEAFF
cdr3_nt: TGTGCCAGCAGTTTAGGGACAGCCCCCACTGAAGCTTTCTTT

d_call: -
j_call: TRBJ2-2
clone_size: few
v_call: TRBV4-3
cdr3_aa: CASSQEPESNTGELFF
cdr3_nt: TGCGCCAGCAGCCAAGAACCCGAATCGAACACCGGGGAGCTGTTTTTT

d_call: -
j_call: TRBJ2-7
clone_size: many
v_call: TRBV5-1
cdr3_aa: CASSLGSGHNPHEQYF
cdr3_nt: TGCGCCAGCAGCTTGGGTTCGGGACACAATCCCCACGAGCAGTACTTC

d_call: -
j_call: TRBJ1-2
clone_size: few
v_call: TRBV5-1
cdr3_aa: CASSLGAGENYGYTF
cdr3_nt: TGCGCCAGCAGCTTGGGAGCAGGGGAAAACTATGGCTACACCTTC

d_call: -
j_call: TRBJ2-1
clone_size: -
v_call: TRBV20-1
cdr3_aa: CSAEPSLAREQFF
cdr3_nt: TGCAGTGCGGAACCGTCCCTAGCGAGAGAGCAGTTCTTC

d_call: TRBD2
j_call: TRBJ2-2
clone_size: -
v_call: TRBV9
cdr3_aa: CASSGGLANTGELFF
cdr3_nt: TGTGCCAGCAGCGGGGGACTAGCAAACACCGGGGAGCTGTTTTTT

d_call: -
j_call: TRBJ2-5
clone_size: few
v_call: TRBV12-3/TRBV12-4
cdr3_aa: CASSADRRPLQETQYF
cdr3_nt: TGTGCCAGCAGTGCCGACAGGAGACCGTTACAAGAGACCCAGTACTTC